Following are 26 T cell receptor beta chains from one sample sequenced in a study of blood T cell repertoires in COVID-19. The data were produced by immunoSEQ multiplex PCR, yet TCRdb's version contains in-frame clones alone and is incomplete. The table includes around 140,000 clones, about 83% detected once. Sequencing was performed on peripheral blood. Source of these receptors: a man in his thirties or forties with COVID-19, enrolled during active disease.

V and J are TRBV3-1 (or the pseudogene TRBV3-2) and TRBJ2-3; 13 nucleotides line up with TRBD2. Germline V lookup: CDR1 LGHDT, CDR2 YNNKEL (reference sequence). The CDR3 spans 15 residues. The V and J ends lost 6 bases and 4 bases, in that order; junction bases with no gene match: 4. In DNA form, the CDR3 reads TGTGCCAGCAGACTAGCGGGAGGGGCGTCAGATACGCAGTATTTT. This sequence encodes CASRLAGGASDTQYF.

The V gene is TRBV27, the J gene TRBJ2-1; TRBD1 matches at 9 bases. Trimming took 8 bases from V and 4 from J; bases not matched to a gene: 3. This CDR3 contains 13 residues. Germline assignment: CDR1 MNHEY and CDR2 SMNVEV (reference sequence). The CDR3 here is CASRTGVYNEQFF. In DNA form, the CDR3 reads TGTGCCAGCCGGACAGGGGTGTACAATGAGCAGTTCTTC.

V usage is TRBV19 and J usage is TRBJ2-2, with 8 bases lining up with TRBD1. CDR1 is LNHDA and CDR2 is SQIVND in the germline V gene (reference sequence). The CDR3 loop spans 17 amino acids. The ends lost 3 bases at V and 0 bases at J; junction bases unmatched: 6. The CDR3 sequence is CASSMAPGQANTGELFF. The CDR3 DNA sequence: TGTGCCAGTAGTATGGCTCCGGGACAGGCGAACACCGGGGAGCTGTTTTTT.

CDR3 region: CASSESLDKAFF. The CDR3 nucleotides are TGCGCCAGCAGTGAGTCGCTGGACAAGGCTTTCTTT. The rearrangement links TRBV10-2 to TRBJ1-1; tentatively, D is TRBD1 (5 bases). Trimming cost V 0 bases and J 11 bases, with 10 bases left between them. This CDR3 is built from 12 residues. In germline, CDR1 is WSHSY, CDR2 SAAADI.

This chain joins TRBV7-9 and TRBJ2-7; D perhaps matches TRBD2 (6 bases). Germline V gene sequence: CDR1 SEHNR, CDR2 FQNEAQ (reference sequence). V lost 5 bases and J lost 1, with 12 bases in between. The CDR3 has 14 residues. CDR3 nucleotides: TGTGCCAGCAGCACTAGCTCCTTGTCCTACGAGCAGTACTTC. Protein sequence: CASSTSSLSYEQYF.

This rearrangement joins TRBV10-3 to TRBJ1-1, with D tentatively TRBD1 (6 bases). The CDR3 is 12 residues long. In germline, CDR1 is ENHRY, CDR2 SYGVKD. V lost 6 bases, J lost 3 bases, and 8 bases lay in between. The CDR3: CAIRRQDTEAFF. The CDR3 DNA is TGTGCCATCAGAAGACAGGACACTGAAGCTTTCTTT.

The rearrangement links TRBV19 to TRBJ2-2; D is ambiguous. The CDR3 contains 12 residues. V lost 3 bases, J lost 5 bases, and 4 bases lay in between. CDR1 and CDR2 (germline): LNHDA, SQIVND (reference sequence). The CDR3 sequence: CASSIQTGELFF. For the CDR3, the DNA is TGTGCCAGTAGTATTCAGACCGGGGAGCTGTTTTTT. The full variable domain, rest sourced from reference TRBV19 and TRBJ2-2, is DGGITQSPKYLFRKEGQNVTLSCEQNLNHDAMYWYRQDPGQGLRLIYYSQIVNDFQKGDIAEGYSVSREKKESFPLTVTSAQKNPTAFYLCASSIQTGELFFGEGSRLTVL.

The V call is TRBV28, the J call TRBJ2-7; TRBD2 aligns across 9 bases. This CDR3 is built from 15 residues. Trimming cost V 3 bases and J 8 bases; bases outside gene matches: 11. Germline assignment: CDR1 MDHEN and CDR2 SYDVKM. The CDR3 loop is CASSLGTAGGLQQYF. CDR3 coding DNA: TGTGCCAGCAGTTTGGGGACAGCGGGAGGTCTCCAGCAGTACTTC. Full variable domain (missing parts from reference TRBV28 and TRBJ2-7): DVKVTQSSRYLVKRTGEKVFLECVQDMDHENMFWYRQDPGLGLRLIYFSYDVKMKEKGDIPEGYSVSREKKERFSLILESASTNQTSMYLCASSLGTAGGLQQYFGPGTRLTVT.

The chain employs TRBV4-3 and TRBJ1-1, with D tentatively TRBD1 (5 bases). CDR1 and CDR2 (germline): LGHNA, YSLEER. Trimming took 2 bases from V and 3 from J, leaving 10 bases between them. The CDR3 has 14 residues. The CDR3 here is CASSQQGGYTEAFF. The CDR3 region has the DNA TGCGCCAGCAGCCAACAGGGAGGATACACTGAAGCTTTCTTT.

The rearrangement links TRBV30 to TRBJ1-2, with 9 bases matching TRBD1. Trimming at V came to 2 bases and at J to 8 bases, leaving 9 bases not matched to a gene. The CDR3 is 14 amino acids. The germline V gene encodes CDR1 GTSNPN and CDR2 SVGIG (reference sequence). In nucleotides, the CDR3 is TGTGCCTGGAGTCCCGGGACAGGGACAGGAGGCTACACCTTC. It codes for CAWSPGTGTGGYTF. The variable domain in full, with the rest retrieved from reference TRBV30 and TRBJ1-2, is SQTIHQWPATLVQPVGSPLSLECTVEGTSNPNLYWYRQAAGRGLQLLFYSVGIGQISSEVPQNLSASRPQDRQFILSSKKLLLSDSGFYLCAWSPGTGTGGYTFGSGTRLTVV.

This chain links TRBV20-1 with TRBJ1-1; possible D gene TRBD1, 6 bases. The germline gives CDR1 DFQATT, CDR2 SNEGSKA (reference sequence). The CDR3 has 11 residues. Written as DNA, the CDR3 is TGCAGGGCACGACAGGAATTGGAGGCTTTCTTT. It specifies CRARQELEAFF.

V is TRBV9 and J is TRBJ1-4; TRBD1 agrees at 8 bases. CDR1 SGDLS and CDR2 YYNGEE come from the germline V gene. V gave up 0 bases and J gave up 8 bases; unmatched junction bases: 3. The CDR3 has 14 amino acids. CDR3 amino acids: CASSVGTGKEKLFF. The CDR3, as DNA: TGTGCCAGCAGCGTAGGGACAGGGAAGGAAAAACTGTTTTTT.

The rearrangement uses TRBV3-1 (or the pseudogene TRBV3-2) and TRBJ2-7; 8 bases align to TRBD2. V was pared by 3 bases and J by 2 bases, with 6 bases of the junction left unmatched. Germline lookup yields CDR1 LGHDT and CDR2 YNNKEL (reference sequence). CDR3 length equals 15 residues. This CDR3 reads CASSHLAGRTYEQYF. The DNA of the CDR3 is TGTGCCAGCAGCCATTTAGCGGGAAGAACCTACGAGCAGTACTTC.

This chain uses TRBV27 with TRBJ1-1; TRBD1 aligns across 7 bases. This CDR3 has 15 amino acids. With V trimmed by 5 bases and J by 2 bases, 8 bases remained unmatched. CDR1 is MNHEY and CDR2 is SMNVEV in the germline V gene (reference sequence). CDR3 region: CASSTTGTANTEAFF. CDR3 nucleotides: TGTGCCAGCAGTACAACAGGGACAGCTAACACTGAAGCTTTCTTT.

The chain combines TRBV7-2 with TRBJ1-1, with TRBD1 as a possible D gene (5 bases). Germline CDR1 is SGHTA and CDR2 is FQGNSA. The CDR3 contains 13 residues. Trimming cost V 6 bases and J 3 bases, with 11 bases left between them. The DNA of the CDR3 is TGTGCCAGCAGATCCCGACAGTACACTGAAGCTTTCTTT. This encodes CASRSRQYTEAFF.

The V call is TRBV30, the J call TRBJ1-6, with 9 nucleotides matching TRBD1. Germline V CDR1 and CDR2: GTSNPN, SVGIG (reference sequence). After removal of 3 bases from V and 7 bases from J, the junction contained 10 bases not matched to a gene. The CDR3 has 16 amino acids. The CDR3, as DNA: TGTGCCTGGAGCGCTACCGGGACAGGGACAAATTCACCCCTCCACTTT. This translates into CAWSATGTGTNSPLHF.

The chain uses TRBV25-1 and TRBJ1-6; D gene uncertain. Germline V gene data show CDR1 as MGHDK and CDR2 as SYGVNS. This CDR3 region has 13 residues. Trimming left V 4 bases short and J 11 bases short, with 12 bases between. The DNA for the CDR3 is TGTGCCAGCAGTGGAACCGCCGGAGCACCCCTCCACTTT. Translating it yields CASSGTAGAPLHF.

CDR3 loop: CASSQDLPGTRGPGGEQFF. For the CDR3, the DNA is TGTGCCAGCAGCCAAGATCTCCCCGGGACTAGAGGTCCCGGGGGTGAGCAGTTCTTC. V and J are TRBV4-2 and TRBJ2-1; 8 bases fit TRBD2. V lost 0 bases to trimming and J lost 9 bases; unmatched junction nucleotides: 19. The CDR3 has 19 amino acids. Germline CDR1 LGHNA, CDR2 YNFKEQ.

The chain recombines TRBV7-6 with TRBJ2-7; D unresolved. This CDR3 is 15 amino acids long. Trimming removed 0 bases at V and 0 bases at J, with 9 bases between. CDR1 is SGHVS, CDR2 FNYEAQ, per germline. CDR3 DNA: TGTGCCAGCAGCTTAGCGGCGTCTAGCTCCTACGAGCAGTACTTC. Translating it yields CASSLAASSSYEQYF.

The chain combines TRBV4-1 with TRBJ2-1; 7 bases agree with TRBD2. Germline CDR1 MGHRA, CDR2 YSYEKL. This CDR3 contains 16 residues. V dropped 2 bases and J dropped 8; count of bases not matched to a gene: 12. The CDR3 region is CASSQKTSPGSDEQFF. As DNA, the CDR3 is TGCGCCAGCAGCCAAAAGACTAGCCCGGGGTCGGATGAGCAGTTCTTC.

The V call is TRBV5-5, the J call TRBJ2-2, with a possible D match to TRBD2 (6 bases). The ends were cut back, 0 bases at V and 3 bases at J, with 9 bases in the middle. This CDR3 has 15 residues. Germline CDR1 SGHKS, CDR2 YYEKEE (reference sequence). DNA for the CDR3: TGTGCCAGCAGCTTGGCGGGGGAACACACCGGGGAGCTGTTTTTT. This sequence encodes CASSLAGEHTGELFF.

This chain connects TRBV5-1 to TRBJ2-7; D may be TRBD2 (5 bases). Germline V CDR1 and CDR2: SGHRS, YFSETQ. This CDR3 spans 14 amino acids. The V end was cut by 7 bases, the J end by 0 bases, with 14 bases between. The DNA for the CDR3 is TGCGCCAGCGCTGCCCTAGCCGCCTCCTACGAGCAGTACTTC. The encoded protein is CASAALAASYEQYF. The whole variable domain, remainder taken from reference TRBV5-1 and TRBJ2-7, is KAGVTQTPRYLIKTRGQQVTLSCSPISGHRSVSWYQQTPGQGLQFLFEYFSETQRNKGNFPGRFSGRQFSNSRSEMNVSTLELGDSALYLCASAALAASYEQYFGPGTRLTVT.

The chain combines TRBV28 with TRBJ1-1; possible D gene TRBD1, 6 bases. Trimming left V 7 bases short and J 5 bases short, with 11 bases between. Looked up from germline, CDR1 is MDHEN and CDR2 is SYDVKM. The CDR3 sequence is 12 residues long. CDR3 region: CASTEGGTEAFF. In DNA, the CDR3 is TGTGCCAGCACCGAAGGGGGTACTGAAGCTTTCTTT.

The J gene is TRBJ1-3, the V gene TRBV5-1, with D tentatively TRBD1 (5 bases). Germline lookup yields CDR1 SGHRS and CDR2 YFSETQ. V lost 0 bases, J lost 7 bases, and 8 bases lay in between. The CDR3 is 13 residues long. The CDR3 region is CASSLGGANTIYF. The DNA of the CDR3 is TGCGCCAGCAGCTTGGGGGGCGCGAACACCATATATTTT.

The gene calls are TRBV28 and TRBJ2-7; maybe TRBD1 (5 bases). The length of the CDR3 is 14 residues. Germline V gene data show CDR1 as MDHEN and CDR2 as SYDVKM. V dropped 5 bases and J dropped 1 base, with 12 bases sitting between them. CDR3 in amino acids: CASSPPRESYEQYF. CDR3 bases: TGTGCCAGCAGTCCCCCCAGGGAATCCTACGAGCAGTACTTC.

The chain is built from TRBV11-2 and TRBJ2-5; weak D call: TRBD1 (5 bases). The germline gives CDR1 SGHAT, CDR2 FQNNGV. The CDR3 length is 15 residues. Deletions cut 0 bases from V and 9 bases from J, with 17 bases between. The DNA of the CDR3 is TGTGCCAGCAGCTTAGACGGTGGGGCTCCTGTGGCCCAGTACTTC. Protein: CASSLDGGAPVAQYF.